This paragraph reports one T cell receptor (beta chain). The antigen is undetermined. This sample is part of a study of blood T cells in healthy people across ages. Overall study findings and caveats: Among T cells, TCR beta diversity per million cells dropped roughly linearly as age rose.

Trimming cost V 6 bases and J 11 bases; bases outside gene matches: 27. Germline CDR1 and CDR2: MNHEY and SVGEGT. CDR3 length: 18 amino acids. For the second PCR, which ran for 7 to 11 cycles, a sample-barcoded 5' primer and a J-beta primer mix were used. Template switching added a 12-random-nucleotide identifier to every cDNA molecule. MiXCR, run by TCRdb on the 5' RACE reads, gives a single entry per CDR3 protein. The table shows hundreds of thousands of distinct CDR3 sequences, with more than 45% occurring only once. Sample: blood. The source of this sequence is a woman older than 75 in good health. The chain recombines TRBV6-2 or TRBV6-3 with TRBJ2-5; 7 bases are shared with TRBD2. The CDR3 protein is CASSSLNLRAGARSEQYF. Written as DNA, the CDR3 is TGTGCCAGCAGCAGCCTCAATTTACGTGCGGGAGCCAGGAGTGAGCAGTACTTC.